Following are 15 T cell receptor beta chains from one sample sequenced in a study of early T cells in non-severe SARS-CoV-2 infection. TCRdb fed the 5' RACE reads into MiXCR, producing one record per CDR3 protein. Of around 40,000 distinct CDR3 sequences in the sample, 5.9% are singletons; the top ten hold around 5%. The sequencing sample was made of whole blood. Receptors originate from an adult who was a healthcare worker with PCR-confirmed SARS-CoV-2 infection or an uninfected control (not recorded which).

This clonotype was seen repeatedly, ten times or more. The V gene is TRBV30, the J gene TRBJ2-7; D remains unclear. Trimming took 2 bases from V and 2 from J, leaving 4 bases between them. Germline V CDR1 and CDR2: GTSNPN, SVGIG (reference sequence). The CDR3 length is 11 residues. DNA for the CDR3: TGTGCCTGGAGTAACCCCTACGAGCAGTACTTC. This translates into CAWSNPYEQYF.

There are many counts of this clonotype. The chain joins TRBV11-2 to TRBJ2-3; possibly TRBD1 for D (6 bases). Germline lookup yields CDR1 SGHAT and CDR2 FQNNGV. This CDR3 comprises 15 residues. V gave up 2 bases and J gave up 0 bases, with 9 bases separating them. The CDR3 nucleotides read TGTGCCAGCAGCTTAACACAGGGCAGCACAGATACGCAGTATTTT. Encoded protein: CASSLTQGSTDTQYF.

This clonotype has a count of ten or more. In nucleotides, the CDR3 is TGCAGCGTAGATGGGACTAGCGACGGCACAGATACGCAGTATTTT. It yields the protein CSVDGTSDGTDTQYF. This chain joins TRBV29-1 and TRBJ2-3, with 10 bases that match TRBD2. The J segment lost 1 base and the V segment lost 6 bases, leaving 7 bases of the junction unmatched. Germline CDR1 reads SQVTM; CDR2 reads ANQGSEA. The CDR3 covers 15 residues.

This clonotype was recorded many times. V is TRBV2 and J is TRBJ2-3; TRBD1 aligns across 7 bases. The CDR3 is 19 residues long. Trimming cost V 6 bases and J 1 base; bases outside gene matches: 19. The V gene's germline CDR1 is SNHLY and CDR2 FYNNEI. The CDR3 DNA follows: TGTGCCAGCAGGTTTACCCCCGGGACAGTAAGATCGGGCACAGATACGCAGTATTTT. This gives the protein CASRFTPGTVRSGTDTQYF.

This clonotype showed up just a few times. V gene TRBV20-1 combines with J gene TRBJ2-7, with TRBD2 identical over 9 bases. The CDR3 length is 15 residues. J gave up 0 bases and V 3 bases, and 6 bases lay outside the gene matches. The germline V gene has CDR1 DFQATT and CDR2 SNEGSKA (reference sequence). The CDR3 nucleotides are TGCAGTGCTAGTGGGCTAGCGGGGAGCTCCTACGAGCAGTACTTC. Translated: CSASGLAGSSYEQYF.

This clonotype was counted ten times or more. The junction differs from germline at one of its ends, possibly a read error. J is TRBJ2-1 and V is TRBV7-7, with 10 bases identical to TRBD2. The germline V gene has CDR1 SSHAT and CDR2 FNYEAQ (reference sequence). This CDR3 region has 18 residues. The CDR3 spells CASSLMLAGENMDNEQFF. The CDR3 DNA is TGTGCTAGCAGCTTAATGCTAGCGGGAGAAAACATGGACAATGAGCAGTTCTTC.

This clonotype was counted many times. The CDR3 DNA is TGTGCCAGCAGTTTTGGGGGGCCCCAGGGCTACACCTTC. It is translated as CASSFGGPQGYTF. V gene TRBV12-3 or TRBV12-4 combines with J gene TRBJ1-2, with D perhaps TRBD1 (6 bases). The germline V and J ends were trimmed by 3 bases and 8 bases, with 13 bases remaining between them. The CDR3 loop spans 13 amino acids.

In this sample, this clonotype turned up many times. The rearrangement uses TRBV20-1 and TRBJ2-3; D is ambiguous. Trimming cost V 5 bases and J 6 bases, with 21 bases left between them. Per the germline V gene, CDR1 is DFQATT and CDR2 is SNEGSKA (reference sequence). The CDR3 contains 15 residues. CDR3 residues: CSAGPKTTRWDTQYF. CDR3 nucleotide sequence: TGCAGTGCTGGGCCCAAGACCACGCGGTGGGATACGCAGTATTTT.

This clonotype has only a few counts. The chain employs TRBV29-1 and TRBJ2-7; a possible D gene is TRBD2 (6 bases). This CDR3 has 11 residues. V lost 7 bases and J 7 bases, leaving 14 bases between the germline ends. Germline V CDR1 and CDR2: SQVTM, ANQGSEA. The CDR3 sequence is CSATRGFEQYF. The CDR3, as DNA: TGCAGCGCCACGCGGGGTTTTGAGCAGTACTTC.

With regard to this clonotype: A read error may be the cause here, since a much bigger clone is one base away. J is TRBJ1-1 and V is TRBV5-1, with TRBD1 matching over 7 bases. The J segment lost 3 bases and the V segment lost 0 bases, leaving 11 bases of the junction unmatched. Per germline, CDR1 SGHRS and CDR2 YFSETQ. The length of the CDR3 is 17 residues. This chain's CDR3 is CASSLDQGVYRDTEAFF. The CDR3 nucleotides are TGCGCCAGCAGCTTGGACCAGGGGGTTTATCGTGACACTGAAGCTTTCTTT. Based on the CDR3 plus reference TRBV5-1 and TRBJ1-1, the full variable domain is KAGVTQTPRYLIKTRGQQVTLSCSPISGHRSVSWYQQTPGQGLQFLFEYFSETQRNKGNFPGRFSGRQFSNSRSEMNVSTLELGDSALYLCASSLDQGVYRDTEAFFGQGTRLTVV.

This clonotype turned up a few times. The chain employs TRBV12-3 or TRBV12-4 and TRBJ2-1; 7 positions agree with TRBD2. The length of the CDR3 is 17 residues. V shed 1 base, J shed 0 bases, and the junction held 6 bases outside the gene matches. In DNA form, the CDR3 reads TGTGCCAGCAGTTTAGGGGTGAGCGGGGACTCCTACAATGAGCAGTTCTTC. This gives the protein CASSLGVSGDSYNEQFF.

This clonotype qualifies as medium-sized. V is TRBV29-1 and J is TRBJ1-1, with a possible D match to TRBD1 (5 bases). Germline assignment: CDR1 SQVTM and CDR2 ANQGSEA. The CDR3 contains 12 residues. Trimming left V 6 bases short and J 3 bases short, with 11 bases between. This CDR3 reads CSVKLGDTEAFF. The CDR3, as DNA: TGCAGCGTCAAGTTGGGGGACACTGAAGCTTTCTTT.

This clonotype appeared many times. The chain recombines TRBV20-1 with TRBJ2-3, with unresolved D. V was shortened by 5 bases and J by 3 bases, with 18 bases between the two germline ends. The CDR3 is 15 amino acids. Germline V gives CDR1 DFQATT, CDR2 SNEGSKA (reference sequence). The DNA for the CDR3 is TGCAGTGCTTCGCGGCCCGTCTCGACGACAGATACGCAGTATTTT. This gives the protein CSASRPVSTTDTQYF.

This clonotype was seen repeatedly, ten times or more. The chain recombines TRBV7-8 with TRBJ2-1, with 8 bases aligning to TRBD2. V lost 1 base to trimming and J lost 3 bases; unmatched junction nucleotides: 5. Per the germline V gene, CDR1 is SGHVS and CDR2 is FQNEAQ. The CDR3 spans 16 residues. CDR3 in DNA: TGTGCCAGCAGCTTAGAGTACGGGACTAGCTACAATGAGCAGTTCTTC. Protein sequence: CASSLEYGTSYNEQFF. The whole variable domain, remainder taken from reference TRBV7-8 and TRBJ2-1, is GAGVSQSPRYKVAKRGQDVALRCDPISGHVSLFWYQQALGQGPEFLTYFQNEAQLDKSGLPSDRFFAERPEGSVSTLKIQRTQQEDSAVYLCASSLEYGTSYNEQFFGPGTRLTVL.

This clonotype was counted at least ten times. The chain links TRBV28 to TRBJ1-1; 9 nucleotides align to TRBD1. The CDR3 is 14 residues long. The V and J ends lost 6 bases and 6 bases, in that order; junction bases with no gene match: 8. Germline V gene lookup returns CDR1 MDHEN and CDR2 SYDVKM. The CDR3 sequence: CASRPGQGAAEAFF. In DNA form, the CDR3 reads TGTGCCAGCAGACCGGGACAGGGAGCCGCTGAAGCTTTCTTT.